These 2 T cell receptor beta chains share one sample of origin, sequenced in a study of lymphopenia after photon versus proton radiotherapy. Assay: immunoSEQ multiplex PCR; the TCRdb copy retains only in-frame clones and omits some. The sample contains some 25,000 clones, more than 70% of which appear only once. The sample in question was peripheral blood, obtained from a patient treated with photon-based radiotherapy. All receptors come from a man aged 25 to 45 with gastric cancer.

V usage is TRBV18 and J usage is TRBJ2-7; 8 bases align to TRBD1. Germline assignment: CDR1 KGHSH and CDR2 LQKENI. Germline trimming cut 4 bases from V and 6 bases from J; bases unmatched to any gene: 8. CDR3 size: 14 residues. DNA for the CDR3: TGTGCCAGCTCACTCGAGCAGGGGGCGGGCGAGCAGTACTTC. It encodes CASSLEQGAGEQYF.

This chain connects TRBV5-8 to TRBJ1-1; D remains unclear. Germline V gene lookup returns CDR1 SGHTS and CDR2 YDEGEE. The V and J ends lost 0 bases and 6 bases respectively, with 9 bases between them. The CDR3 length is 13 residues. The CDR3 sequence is CASSLGLRSEAFF. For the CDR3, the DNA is TGTGCCAGCAGCTTGGGCTTAAGGTCTGAAGCTTTCTTT. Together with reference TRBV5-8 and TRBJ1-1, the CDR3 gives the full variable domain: EAGVTQSPTHLIKTRGQQATLRCSPISGHTSVYWYQQALGLGLQFLLWYDEGEERNRGNFPPRFSGRQFPNYSSELNVNALELEDSALYLCASSLGLRSEAFFGQGTRLTVV.